Sequencing of this T cell receptor (beta chain) was carried out in a study of OX40 agonist ivuxolimab in advanced cancers. Study in general: Across the patients, intravenous ivuxolimab was delivered every 2 weeks at 0.01 to 10 mg/kg. Study results and caveats: In a subset of nonresponders, normalized T-cell clonal expansion was also low. Circulating CD4+ and CD8+ T cells showed clonal expansion by week 6 at 0.1 to 3.0 mg/kg.

The protocol was immunoSEQ multiplex PCR, while the TCRdb copy is restricted to in-frame clones and leaves out a portion. Of tens of thousands of clones listed, about 80% were seen once; the top ten hold around 15%. A word on this clone: No antigen is known for it.

Germline V gene sequence: CDR1 SEHNR, CDR2 FQNEAQ (reference sequence). V shed 4 bases and J shed 2 bases, with 23 bases lying between them. The CDR3 length is 18 residues. Samples were taken at baseline and on day 1 of cycles 4 and 7. The sample in question was CD4+ or CD8+ T cells sorted from blood, obtained in a trial of the OX40 agonist ivuxolimab. This TCR derives from an adult with an advanced solid tumor such as melanoma, head and neck, liver or kidney cancer. V usage is TRBV7-9 and J usage is TRBJ1-2, with TRBD1 as a possible D gene (6 bases). The CDR3 spells CASSSTRDINQFNYGYTF. In DNA form, the CDR3 reads TGTGCCAGCAGCTCTACTCGGGACATCAATCAGTTCAACTATGGCTACACCTTC.